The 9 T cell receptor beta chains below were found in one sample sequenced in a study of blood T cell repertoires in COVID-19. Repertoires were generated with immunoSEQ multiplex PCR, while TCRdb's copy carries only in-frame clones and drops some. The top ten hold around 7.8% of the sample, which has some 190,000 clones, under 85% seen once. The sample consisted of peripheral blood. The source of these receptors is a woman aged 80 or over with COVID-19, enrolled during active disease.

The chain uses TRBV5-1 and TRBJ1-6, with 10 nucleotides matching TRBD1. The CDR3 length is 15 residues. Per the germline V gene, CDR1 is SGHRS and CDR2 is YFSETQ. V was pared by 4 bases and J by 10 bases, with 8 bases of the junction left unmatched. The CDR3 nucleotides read TGCGCCAGCAGCCCCGGGACAGGGGTTTTCTCACCCCTCCACTTT. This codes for CASSPGTGVFSPLHF.

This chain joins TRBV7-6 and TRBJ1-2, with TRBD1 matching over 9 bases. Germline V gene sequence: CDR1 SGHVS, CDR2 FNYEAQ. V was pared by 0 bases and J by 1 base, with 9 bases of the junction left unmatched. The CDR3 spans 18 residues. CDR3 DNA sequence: TGTGCCAGCAGCTTAGCGGGCGGGGAGACAGGGGGTAACTATGGCTACACCTTC. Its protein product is CASSLAGGETGGNYGYTF.

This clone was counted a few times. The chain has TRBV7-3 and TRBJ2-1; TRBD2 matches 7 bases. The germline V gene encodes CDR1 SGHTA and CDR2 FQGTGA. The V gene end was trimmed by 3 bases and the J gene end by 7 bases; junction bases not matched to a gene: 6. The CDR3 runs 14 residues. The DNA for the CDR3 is TGTGCCAGCAGCTTGGCGGGGGAAAAGAATGAGCAGTTCTTC. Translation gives CASSLAGEKNEQFF.

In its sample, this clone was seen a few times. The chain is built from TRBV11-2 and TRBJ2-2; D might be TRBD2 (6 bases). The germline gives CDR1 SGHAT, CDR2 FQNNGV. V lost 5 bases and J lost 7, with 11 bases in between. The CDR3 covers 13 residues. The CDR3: CASSSGWGGELFF. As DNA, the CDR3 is TGTGCCAGCAGCAGCGGGTGGGGCGGGGAGCTGTTTTTT.

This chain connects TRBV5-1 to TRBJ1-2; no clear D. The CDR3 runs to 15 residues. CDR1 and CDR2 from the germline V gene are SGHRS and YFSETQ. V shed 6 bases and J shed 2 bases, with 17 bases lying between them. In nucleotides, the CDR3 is TGCGCCAGCACGCCCCTAGGAGGAGGAAACTATGGCTACACCTTC. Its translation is CASTPLGGGNYGYTF.

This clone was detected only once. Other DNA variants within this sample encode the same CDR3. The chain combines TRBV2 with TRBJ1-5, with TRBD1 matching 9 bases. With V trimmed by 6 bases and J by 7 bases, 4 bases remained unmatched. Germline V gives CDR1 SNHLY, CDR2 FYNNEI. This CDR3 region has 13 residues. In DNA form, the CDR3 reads TGTGCCAGCAGGGGGACAGGGAGGCAGCCCCAGCATTTT. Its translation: CASRGTGRQPQHF. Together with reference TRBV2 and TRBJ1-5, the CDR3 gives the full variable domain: EPEVTQTPSHQVTQMGQEVILRCVPISNHLYFYWYRQILGQKVEFLVSFYNNEISEKSEIFDDQFSVERPDGSNFTLKIRSTKLEDSAMYFCASRGTGRQPQHFGDGTRLSIL.

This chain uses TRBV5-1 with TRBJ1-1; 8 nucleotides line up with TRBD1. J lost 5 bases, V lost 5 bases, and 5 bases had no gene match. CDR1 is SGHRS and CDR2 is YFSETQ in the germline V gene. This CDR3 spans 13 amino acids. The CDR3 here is CASRGQGGTEAFF. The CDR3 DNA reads TGCGCCAGCAGAGGACAGGGTGGTACTGAAGCTTTCTTT.

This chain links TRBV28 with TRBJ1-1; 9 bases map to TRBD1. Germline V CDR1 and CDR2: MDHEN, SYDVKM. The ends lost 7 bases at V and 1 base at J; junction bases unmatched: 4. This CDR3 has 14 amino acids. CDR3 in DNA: TGTGCCAGCAAGACAGGGGGGTCGAACACTGAAGCTTTCTTT. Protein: CASKTGGSNTEAFF.

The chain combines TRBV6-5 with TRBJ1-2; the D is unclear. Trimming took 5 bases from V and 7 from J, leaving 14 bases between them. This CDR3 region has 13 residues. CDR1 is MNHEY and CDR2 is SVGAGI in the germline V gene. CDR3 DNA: TGTGCCAGCAGTAGTAGGTCAGGCACTGGCTACACCTTC. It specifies CASSSRSGTGYTF.